The T cell receptor beta chain described here comes from a study of blood T cell repertoires in COVID-19. Here immunoSEQ multiplex PCR was the method, and the copy in TCRdb shows in-frame clones only, minus some. The data contain about 400,000 clones, approximately 91% of them singletons. V was pared by 0 bases and J by 9 bases, with 12 bases between. Per the germline V gene, CDR1 is KGHSH and CDR2 is LQKENI. This CDR3 is built from 14 residues. Specimen: PBMCs or T cells enriched from blood (not recorded which). The clonotype comes from a woman aged 40-49 years with acute COVID-19. The rearrangement links TRBV18 to TRBJ2-1, with D perhaps TRBD1 (5 bases). DNA for the CDR3: TGTGCCAGCTCACCACCGGGGCCGGTGGTTGAGCAGTTCTTC. Protein product: CASSPPGPVVEQFF.